Listed here are 19 T cell receptor beta chains from one sample, sequenced in a study of identical twins. TCRdb independently ran MiXCR on the 5' RACE reads; one entry per CDR3 protein. The sample shows about 720,000 distinct CDR3 sequences, 8.6% of them seen only once. These data were also filed under a second study, of yellow fever vaccine responses in identical twins.

The sequenced sample was PBMCs. The source of these receptors is a woman younger than 35 in good health.

This clonotype came up a few times. The genes are TRBV5-1 and TRBJ1-1; D remains unclear. The ends were cut back, 3 bases at V and 7 bases at J, with 16 bases in the middle. CDR1 is SGHRS, CDR2 YFSETQ, per germline. There are 14 residues in the CDR3. CDR3: CASSSDLIVGEAFF. The CDR3 DNA follows: TGCGCCAGCAGCTCTGACCTCATTGTAGGTGAAGCTTTCTTT.

This chain joins TRBV29-1 and TRBJ2-3; D remains ambiguous. The CDR3 length is 15 residues. V gave up 4 bases and J gave up 0 bases, with 14 bases separating them. Germline V gene data show CDR1 as SQVTM and CDR2 as ANQGSEA. CDR3 sequence: CSVAGRSLSTDTQYF. The CDR3 coding sequence is TGCAGCGTTGCCGGGCGGAGTTTGAGCACAGATACGCAGTATTTT.

The J gene is TRBJ2-7, the V gene TRBV5-6; perhaps TRBD2 as D (5 bases). The CDR3 loop spans 14 amino acids. The V and J ends lost 1 base and 6 bases respectively, with 14 bases between them. Per germline, CDR1 SGHDT and CDR2 YYEEEE. CDR3 sequence (DNA): TGTGCCAGCAGCTTGAGTCTGCGCCGGGGCGAGCAGTACTTC. It translates to CASSLSLRRGEQYF.

A few counts support this clonotype. The V and J genes are TRBV3-1 and TRBJ1-2; D is uncertain. CDR3 length: 13 amino acids. CDR1 is LGHDT and CDR2 is YNNKEL in the germline V gene (reference sequence). V was trimmed by 0 bases and J by 8 bases, leaving 10 bases between them. This CDR3 reads CASSQDTGAGYTF. CDR3 bases: TGTGCCAGCAGCCAAGACACCGGCGCAGGCTACACCTTC.

This clonotype was observed many times. The chain joins TRBV20-1 to TRBJ2-7; 7 bases agree with TRBD2. Germline trimming cut 4 bases from V and 4 bases from J; bases unmatched to any gene: 10. The CDR3 is 14 residues long. Germline V gives CDR1 DFQATT, CDR2 SNEGSKA (reference sequence). The CDR3 protein is CSATSIREAYEQYF. CDR3 nucleotide sequence: TGCAGTGCTACATCCATTCGGGAGGCGTACGAGCAGTACTTC.

This clonotype occurred many times. The chain has TRBV29-1 and TRBJ2-7; 11 nucleotides align to TRBD1. Germline V gene data show CDR1 as SQVTM and CDR2 as ANQGSEA. This CDR3 is 14 amino acids long. The J segment lost 3 bases and the V segment lost 4 bases, leaving 5 bases of the junction unmatched. This chain's CDR3 is CSVGDRGNVYEQYF. The CDR3 DNA reads TGCAGCGTTGGGGACAGGGGGAACGTCTACGAGCAGTACTTC.

V usage is TRBV6-5 and J usage is TRBJ2-7; 9 bases match TRBD2. With V trimmed by 0 bases and J by 3 bases, 0 bases remained unmatched. Germline CDR1 reads MNHEY; CDR2 reads SVGAGI. The CDR3 has 14 residues. DNA for the CDR3: TGTGCCAGCAGTTACTCGACTAGCGGCTACGAGCAGTACTTC. Protein: CASSYSTSGYEQYF.

In its sample, this clonotype was seen a few times. This rearrangement joins TRBV5-4 to TRBJ1-2; D possibly corresponds to TRBD1 (5 bases). The CDR3 spans 15 residues. In germline, CDR1 is SGHNT, CDR2 YYREEE (reference sequence). Trimming shortened V by 0 bases and J by 6 bases, and 15 bases separated the two germline ends. The CDR3 loop reads CASSLVFTGEDGYTF. The CDR3 DNA reads as TGTGCCAGCAGCTTGGTATTTACGGGGGAAGATGGCTACACCTTC. The full variable domain, completed using reference TRBV5-4 and TRBJ1-2, is ETGVTQSPTHLIKTRGQQVTLRCSSQSGHNTVSWYQQALGQGPQFIFQYYREEENGRGNFPPRFSGLQFPNYSSELNVNALELDDSALYLCASSLVFTGEDGYTFGSGTRLTVV.

This clonotype has only a few counts. The chain links TRBV24-1 to TRBJ1-2, with D possibly matching TRBD1 (6 bases). Germline CDR1 is KGHDR and CDR2 is SFDVKD. This CDR3 has 13 residues. Trimming pared 3 bases from V and 6 bases from J, leaving 10 bases between. CDR3 protein: CATSDLGADGYTF. The CDR3 DNA reads TGTGCCACCAGTGATCTGGGGGCGGATGGCTACACCTTC.

This chain uses TRBV29-1 with TRBJ2-3, with 9 bases matching TRBD2. The CDR3 is 15 residues long. From germline, CDR1 is SQVTM and CDR2 ANQGSEA. Trimming took 0 bases from V and 1 from J; bases not matched to a gene: 2. The CDR3 DNA is TGCAGCGTTGAAGAGTTAGCGGGAGGCACAGATACGCAGTATTTT. As protein: CSVEELAGGTDTQYF.

This chain links TRBV28 with TRBJ2-3; D possibly corresponds to TRBD1 (5 bases). There are 16 residues in the CDR3. Looked up from germline, CDR1 is MDHEN and CDR2 is SYDVKM. V was pared by 5 bases and J by 2 bases, with 17 bases between. The CDR3 loop is CASSLPLGVSTDTQYF. The DNA for the CDR3 is TGTGCCAGCAGTCTGCCCCTAGGGGTCTCCACAGATACGCAGTATTTT.

CDR3 loop: CASSLPQKYEQYF. DNA for the CDR3: TGTGCCAGCAGTTTACCCCAGAAGTACGAGCAGTACTTC. This chain joins TRBV28 and TRBJ2-7; no definite D call. The germline CDR1 and CDR2 sequences are MDHEN and SYDVKM. This CDR3 has 13 residues. V dropped 2 bases and J dropped 4 bases, with 9 bases sitting between them.

CDR3: CSVGNGGQNTEAFF. The CDR3 region has the DNA TGCAGCGTTGGCAACGGGGGACAGAACACTGAAGCTTTCTTT. This chain connects TRBV29-1 to TRBJ1-1; D is perhaps TRBD1 (6 bases). Between the trimmed V and J ends, which lost 4 bases and 1 base, there was a span of 13 bases. The germline gives CDR1 SQVTM, CDR2 ANQGSEA. This CDR3 comprises 14 residues.

This clonotype was counted only a few times. This chain uses TRBV6-2 or TRBV6-3 with TRBJ2-7, with 11 bases identical to TRBD2. The junction had 3 bases not matched to a gene; V was cut back by 2 bases and J by 3 bases. This CDR3 contains 15 residues. Germline V lookup: CDR1 MNHEY, CDR2 SVGEGT. CDR3 nucleotides: TGTGCCAGCAGTTACCGGACTAGCGGGTACTACGAGCAGTACTTC. This translates into CASSYRTSGYYEQYF.

This clonotype was observed a handful of times. This chain connects TRBV20-1 to TRBJ2-7; 9 bases match TRBD2. After removal of 5 bases from V and 0 bases from J, the junction contained 8 bases not matched to a gene. The CDR3 contains 15 residues. Germline CDR1 DFQATT, CDR2 SNEGSKA (reference sequence). The CDR3 loop is CSAGGGLADSYEQYF. Here the CDR3 DNA reads TGCAGTGCTGGGGGGGGACTAGCCGACTCCTACGAGCAGTACTTC.

Ten or more counts support this clonotype. This chain links TRBV5-1 with TRBJ2-7; no clear D gene. Deletions cut 0 bases from V and 6 bases from J, with 7 bases between. The CDR3 has 12 residues. Germline loops: CDR1 SGHRS, CDR2 YFSETQ. The CDR3: CASSLAGLEQYF. CDR3 nucleotide sequence: TGCGCCAGCAGCTTGGCTGGCCTCGAGCAGTACTTC.

This clonotype was seen at least ten times. This chain links TRBV6-5 with TRBJ1-2; D uncertain. The CDR3 loop spans 15 amino acids. The V gene's germline CDR1 is MNHEY and CDR2 SVGAGI. The V gene lost 0 bases and the J gene lost 3 bases, with 11 bases spanning the gap. In DNA form, the CDR3 reads TGTGCCAGCAGTTACTCCCTCAAAGCGTACTATGGCTACACCTTC. Its protein product is CASSYSLKAYYGYTF.

This clonotype was seen repeatedly, ten times or more. The genes are TRBV20-1 and TRBJ2-7, with TRBD1 identical over 7 bases. The CDR3 loop spans 15 amino acids. V dropped 1 base and J dropped 0; count of bases not matched to a gene: 6. The germline CDR1 and CDR2 sequences are DFQATT and SNEGSKA (reference sequence). The CDR3 sequence is CSARVPGGSSYEQYF. CDR3 coding DNA: TGCAGTGCTAGAGTCCCAGGGGGATCCTCCTACGAGCAGTACTTC.

A few counts support this clonotype. This sequence joins TRBV15 and TRBJ2-3; D is unresolved. The CDR3 loop spans 13 amino acids. The germline gives CDR1 LNHNV, CDR2 YYDKDF (reference sequence). V was trimmed by 1 base and J by 4 bases, leaving 6 bases between them. The CDR3 region is CATSRVRADTQYF. In DNA, the CDR3 is TGTGCCACCAGCAGAGTCCGGGCAGATACGCAGTATTTT.